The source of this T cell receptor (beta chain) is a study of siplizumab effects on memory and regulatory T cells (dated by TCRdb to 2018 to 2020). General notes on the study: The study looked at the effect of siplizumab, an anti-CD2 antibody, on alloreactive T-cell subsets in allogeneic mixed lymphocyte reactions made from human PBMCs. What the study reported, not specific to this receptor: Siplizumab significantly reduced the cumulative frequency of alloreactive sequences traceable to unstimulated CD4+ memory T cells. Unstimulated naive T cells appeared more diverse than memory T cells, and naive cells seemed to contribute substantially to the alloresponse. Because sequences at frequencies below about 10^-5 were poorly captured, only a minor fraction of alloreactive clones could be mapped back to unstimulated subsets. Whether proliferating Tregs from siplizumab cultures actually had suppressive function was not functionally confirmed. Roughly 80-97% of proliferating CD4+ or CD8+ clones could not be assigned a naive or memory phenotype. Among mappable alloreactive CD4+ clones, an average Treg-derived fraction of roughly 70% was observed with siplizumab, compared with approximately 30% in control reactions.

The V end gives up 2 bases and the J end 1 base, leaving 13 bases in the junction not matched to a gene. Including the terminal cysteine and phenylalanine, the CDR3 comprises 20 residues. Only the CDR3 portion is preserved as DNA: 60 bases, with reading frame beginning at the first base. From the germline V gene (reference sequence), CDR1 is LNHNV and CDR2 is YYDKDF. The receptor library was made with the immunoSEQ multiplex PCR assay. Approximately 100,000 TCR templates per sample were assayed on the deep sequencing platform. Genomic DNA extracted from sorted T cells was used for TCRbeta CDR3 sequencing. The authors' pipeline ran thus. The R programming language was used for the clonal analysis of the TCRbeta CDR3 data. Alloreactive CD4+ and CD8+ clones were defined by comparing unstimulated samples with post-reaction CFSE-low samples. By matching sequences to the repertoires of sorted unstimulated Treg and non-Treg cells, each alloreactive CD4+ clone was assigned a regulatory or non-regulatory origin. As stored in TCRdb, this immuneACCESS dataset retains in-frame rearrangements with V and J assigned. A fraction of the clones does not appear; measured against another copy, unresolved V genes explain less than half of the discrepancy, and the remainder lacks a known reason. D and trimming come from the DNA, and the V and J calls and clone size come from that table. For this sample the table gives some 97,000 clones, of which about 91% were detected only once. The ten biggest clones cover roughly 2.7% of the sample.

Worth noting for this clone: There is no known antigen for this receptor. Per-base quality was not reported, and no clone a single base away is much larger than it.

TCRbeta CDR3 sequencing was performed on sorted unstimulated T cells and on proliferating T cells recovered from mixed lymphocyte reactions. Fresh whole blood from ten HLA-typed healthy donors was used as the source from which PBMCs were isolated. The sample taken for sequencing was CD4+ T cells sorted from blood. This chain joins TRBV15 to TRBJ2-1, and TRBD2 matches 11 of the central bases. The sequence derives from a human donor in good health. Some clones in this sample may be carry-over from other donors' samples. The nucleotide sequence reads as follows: TGTGCCACCAGCAGAACCCAACGGGGTAGCGGGAGGGGATCCTACAATGAGCAGTTCTTC. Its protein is CATSRTQRGSGRGSYNEQFF.